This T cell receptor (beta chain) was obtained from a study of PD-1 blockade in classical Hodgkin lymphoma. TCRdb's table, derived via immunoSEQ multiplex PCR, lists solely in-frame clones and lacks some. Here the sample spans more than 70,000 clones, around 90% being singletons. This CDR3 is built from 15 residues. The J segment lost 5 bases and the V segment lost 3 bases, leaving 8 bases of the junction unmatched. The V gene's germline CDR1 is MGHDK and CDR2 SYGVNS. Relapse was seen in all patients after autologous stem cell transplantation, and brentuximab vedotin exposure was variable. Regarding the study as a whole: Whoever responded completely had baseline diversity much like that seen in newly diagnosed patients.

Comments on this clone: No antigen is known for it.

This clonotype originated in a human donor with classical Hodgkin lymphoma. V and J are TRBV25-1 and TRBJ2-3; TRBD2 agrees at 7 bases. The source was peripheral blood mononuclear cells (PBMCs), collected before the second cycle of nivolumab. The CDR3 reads CASSDRAGLLDTQYF. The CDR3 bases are TGTGCCAGCAGTGACAGAGCGGGATTGTTAGATACGCAGTATTTT. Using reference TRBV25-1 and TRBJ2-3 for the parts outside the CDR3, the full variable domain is EADIYQTPRYLVIGTGKKITLECSQTMGHDKMYWYQQDPGMELHLIHYSYGVNSTEKGDLSSESTVSRIRTEHFPLTLESARPSHTSQYLCASSDRAGLLDTQYFGPGTRLTVL.